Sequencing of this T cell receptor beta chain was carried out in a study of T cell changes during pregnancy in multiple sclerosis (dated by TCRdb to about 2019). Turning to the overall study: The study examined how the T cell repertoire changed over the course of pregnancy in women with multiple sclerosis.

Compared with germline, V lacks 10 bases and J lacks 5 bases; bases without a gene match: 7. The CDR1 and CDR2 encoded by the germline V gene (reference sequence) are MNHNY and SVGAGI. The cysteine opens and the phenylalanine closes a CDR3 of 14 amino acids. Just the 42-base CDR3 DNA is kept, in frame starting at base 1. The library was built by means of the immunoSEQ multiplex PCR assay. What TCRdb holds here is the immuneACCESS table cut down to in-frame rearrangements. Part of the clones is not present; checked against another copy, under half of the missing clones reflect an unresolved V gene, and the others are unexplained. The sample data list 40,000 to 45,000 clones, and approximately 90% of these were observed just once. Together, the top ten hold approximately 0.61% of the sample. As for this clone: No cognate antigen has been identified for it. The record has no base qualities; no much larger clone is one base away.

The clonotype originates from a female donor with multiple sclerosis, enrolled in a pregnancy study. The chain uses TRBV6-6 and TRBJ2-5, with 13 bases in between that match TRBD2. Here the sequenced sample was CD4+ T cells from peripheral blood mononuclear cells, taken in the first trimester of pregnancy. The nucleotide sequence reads TGTGCCACCCGGACTAGCGGGAGTAGCGAGACCCAGTACTTC. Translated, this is CATRTSGSSETQYF.